This TCR beta chain was recovered during a study of PD-1 blockade in classical Hodgkin lymphoma. Regarding the study as a whole: Possible causes of repertoire differences, disease activity or prior therapy, remain undefined. Patients with an early start, nivolumab under 1 year after ASCT, were excluded. As was reported, newly diagnosed patients showed lower baseline TCR diversity than healthy donors did.

All trial patients relapsed after autologous stem cell transplantation. For this clone: As yet, its antigen is unknown.

Assay: immunoSEQ multiplex PCR; the TCRdb copy retains only in-frame clones and omits some. This table has over 15,000 clones, roughly 77% appearing once. There are 14 residues in the CDR3. V was shortened by 0 bases and J by 2 bases, with 9 bases between the two germline ends. Per the germline V gene, CDR1 is SGHRS and CDR2 is YFSETQ. The receptor was isolated from a human donor with classical Hodgkin lymphoma. The chain employs TRBV5-1 and TRBJ2-7; D remains ambiguous. The sample was peripheral blood mononuclear cells (PBMCs), taken before the second cycle of nivolumab. CDR3 in DNA: TGCGCCAGCAGCTTGGCGGCCAAGACCTACGAGCAGTACTTC. Translation: CASSLAAKTYEQYF. Together with reference TRBV5-1 and TRBJ2-7, the CDR3 gives the full variable domain: KAGVTQTPRYLIKTRGQQVTLSCSPISGHRSVSWYQQTPGQGLQFLFEYFSETQRNKGNFPGRFSGRQFSNSRSEMNVSTLELGDSALYLCASSLAAKTYEQYFGPGTRLTVT.